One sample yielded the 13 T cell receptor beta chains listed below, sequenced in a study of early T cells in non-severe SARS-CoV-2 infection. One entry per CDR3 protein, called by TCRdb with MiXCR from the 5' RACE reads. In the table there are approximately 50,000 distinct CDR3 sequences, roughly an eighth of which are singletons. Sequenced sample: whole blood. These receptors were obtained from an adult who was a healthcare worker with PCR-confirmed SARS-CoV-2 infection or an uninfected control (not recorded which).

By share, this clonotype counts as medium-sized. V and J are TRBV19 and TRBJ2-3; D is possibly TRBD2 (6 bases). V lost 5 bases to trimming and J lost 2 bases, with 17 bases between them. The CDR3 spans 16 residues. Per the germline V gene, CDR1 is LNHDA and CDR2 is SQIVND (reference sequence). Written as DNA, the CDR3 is TGTGCCAGTAGTGGGGAGGAAGAGTGGGACACAGATACGCAGTATTTT. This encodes CASSGEEEWDTDTQYF.

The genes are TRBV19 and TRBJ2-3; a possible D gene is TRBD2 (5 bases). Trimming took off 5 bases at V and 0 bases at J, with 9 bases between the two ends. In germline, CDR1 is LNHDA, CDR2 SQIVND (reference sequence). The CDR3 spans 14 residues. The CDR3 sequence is CASSRGDSTDTQYF. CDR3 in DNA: TGTGCCAGTAGTCGGGGAGACAGCACAGATACGCAGTATTTT.

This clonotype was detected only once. CDR3 nucleotides: TGTGCCAGCAGTCCGGGACTCCTCTTCCCCGCTTACAATGAGCAGTTCTTC. Translation: CASSPGLLFPAYNEQFF. V is TRBV28 and J is TRBJ2-1, with a tentative D call TRBD2 (6 bases). The germline V gene encodes CDR1 MDHEN and CDR2 SYDVKM. Trimming removed 5 bases at V and 4 bases at J, with 21 bases between. The CDR3 extends over 17 amino acids.

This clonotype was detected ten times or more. CDR3 in DNA: TGTGCCAGCAGTTCTAAAGCCCCGGGGACAGGAATATATGGCTACACCTTC. Residues: CASSSKAPGTGIYGYTF. V is TRBV27 and J is TRBJ1-2; 8 bases are shared with TRBD1. Germline V gene lookup returns CDR1 MNHEY and CDR2 SMNVEV (reference sequence). V dropped 4 bases and J dropped 5; count of bases not matched to a gene: 15. This CDR3 has 17 amino acids.

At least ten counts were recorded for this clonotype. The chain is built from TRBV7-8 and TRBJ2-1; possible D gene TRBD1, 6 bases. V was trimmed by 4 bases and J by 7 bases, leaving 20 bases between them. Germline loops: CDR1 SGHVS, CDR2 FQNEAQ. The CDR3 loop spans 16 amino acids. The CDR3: CASSSPRGGYVNEQFF. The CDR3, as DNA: TGTGCCAGCAGCTCCCCCAGGGGCGGGTACGTAAATGAGCAGTTCTTC. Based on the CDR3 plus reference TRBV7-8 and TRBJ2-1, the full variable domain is GAGVSQSPRYKVAKRGQDVALRCDPISGHVSLFWYQQALGQGPEFLTYFQNEAQLDKSGLPSDRFFAERPEGSVSTLKIQRTQQEDSAVYLCASSSPRGGYVNEQFFGPGTRLTVL.

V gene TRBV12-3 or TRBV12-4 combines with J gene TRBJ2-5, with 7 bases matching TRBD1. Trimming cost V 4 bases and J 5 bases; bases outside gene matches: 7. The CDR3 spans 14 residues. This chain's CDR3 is CASSYPTGSETQYF. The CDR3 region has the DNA TGTGCCAGCAGTTACCCGACAGGGTCGGAGACCCAGTACTTC.

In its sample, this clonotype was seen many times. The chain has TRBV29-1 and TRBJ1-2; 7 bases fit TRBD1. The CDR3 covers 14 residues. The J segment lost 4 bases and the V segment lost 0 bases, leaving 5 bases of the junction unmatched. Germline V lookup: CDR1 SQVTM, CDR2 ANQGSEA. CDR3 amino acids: CSVEDRGGAYGYTF. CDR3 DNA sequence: TGCAGCGTTGAAGATCGAGGGGGCGCCTATGGCTACACCTTC.

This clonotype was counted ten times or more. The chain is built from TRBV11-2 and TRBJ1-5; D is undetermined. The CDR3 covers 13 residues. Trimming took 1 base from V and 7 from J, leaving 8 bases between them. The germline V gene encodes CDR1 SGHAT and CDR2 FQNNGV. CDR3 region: CASSLASGQPQHF. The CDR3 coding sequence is TGTGCCAGCAGCTTAGCTTCGGGGCAGCCCCAGCATTTT.

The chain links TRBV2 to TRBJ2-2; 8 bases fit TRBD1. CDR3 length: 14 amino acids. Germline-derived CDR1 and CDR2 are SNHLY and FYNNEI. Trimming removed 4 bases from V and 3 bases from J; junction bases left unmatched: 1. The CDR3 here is CASSADRDTGELFF. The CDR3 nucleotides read TGTGCCAGCAGTGCGGACAGGGACACCGGGGAGCTGTTTTTT.

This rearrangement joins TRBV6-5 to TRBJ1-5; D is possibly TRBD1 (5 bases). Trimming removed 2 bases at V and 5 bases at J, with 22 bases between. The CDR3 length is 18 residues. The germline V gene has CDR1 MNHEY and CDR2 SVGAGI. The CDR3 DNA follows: TGTGCCAGCAGTTACCAAATGCCCTATAGGGGCGAGGATCAGCCCCAGCATTTT. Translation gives CASSYQMPYRGEDQPQHF.

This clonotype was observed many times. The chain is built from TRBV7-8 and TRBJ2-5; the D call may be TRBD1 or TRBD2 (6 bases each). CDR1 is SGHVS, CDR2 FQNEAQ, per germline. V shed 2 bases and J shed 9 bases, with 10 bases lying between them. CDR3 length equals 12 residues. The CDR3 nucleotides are TGTGCCAGCAGCTTAAGGGGGGAAGCCCAGTACTTC. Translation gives CASSLRGEAQYF.

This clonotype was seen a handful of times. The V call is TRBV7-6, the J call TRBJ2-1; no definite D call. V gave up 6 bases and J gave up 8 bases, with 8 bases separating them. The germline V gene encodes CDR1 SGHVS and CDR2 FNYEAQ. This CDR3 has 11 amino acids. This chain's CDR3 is CASSFNDEQFF. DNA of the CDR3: TGTGCCAGCAGTTTTAACGATGAGCAGTTCTTC. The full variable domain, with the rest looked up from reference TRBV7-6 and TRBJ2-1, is GAGVSQSPRYKVTKRGQDVALRCDPISGHVSLYWYRQALGQGPEFLTYFNYEAQQDKSGLPNDRFSAERPEGSISTLTIQRTEQRDSAMYRCASSFNDEQFFGPGTRLTVL.

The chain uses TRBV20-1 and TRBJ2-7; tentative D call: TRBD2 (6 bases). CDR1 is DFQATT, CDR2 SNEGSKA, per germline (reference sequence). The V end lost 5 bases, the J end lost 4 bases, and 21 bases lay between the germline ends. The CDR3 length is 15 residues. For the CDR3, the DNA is TGCAGTGCTCGTGCATTTGGTCGGGGGAGGTACGAGCAGTACTTC. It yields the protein CSARAFGRGRYEQYF.